This passage covers 25 T cell receptor beta chains from one sample sequenced in a study of CD8 T cells in Susac syndrome. The RNA input was about 0.5 to 1 ug, and it was reverse transcribed with random hexamers. TCRdb used MiXCR to reprocess the immunoSEQ multiplex PCR reads, holding one entry per CDR3 protein. The repertoire consists of about 300,000 distinct CDR3 sequences, with approximately 90% occurring once and the leading ten covering approximately 0.18%. Sequenced input: CD8+ T cells from PBMCs. These TCRs come from a human donor with multiple sclerosis.

The gene calls are TRBV10-3 and TRBJ1-2; perhaps TRBD1 as D (5 bases). The germline V gene encodes CDR1 ENHRY and CDR2 SYGVKD. V was trimmed by 3 bases and J by 0 bases, leaving 14 bases between them. This CDR3 contains 16 residues. The CDR3 DNA is TGTGCCATCAGTGATACGTCGACAGTGACTAACTATGGCTACACCTTC. Translating gives CAISDTSTVTNYGYTF.

This chain uses TRBV3-1 with TRBJ1-1; 7 bases match TRBD1. Trimming took 0 bases from V and 9 from J; bases not matched to a gene: 16. There are 17 residues in the CDR3. The germline V gene encodes CDR1 LGHDT and CDR2 YNNKEL (reference sequence). The CDR3 nucleotides are TGTGCCAGCAGCCAAGACCGACAGGGCGGACCTGGTTACCAAGCTTTCTTT. Its translation: CASSQDRQGGPGYQAFF.

The chain carries TRBV7-9 and TRBJ2-7; no definite D call. The V end was cut by 5 bases, the J end by 8 bases, with 25 bases between. CDR1 and CDR2 (germline): SEHNR, FQNEAQ (reference sequence). The length of the CDR3 is 16 residues. The CDR3 sequence: CASSAIVMAATPKQYF. Here the CDR3 DNA reads TGTGCCAGCAGCGCGATAGTTATGGCTGCCACACCAAAGCAGTACTTC.

V gene TRBV20-1 combines with J gene TRBJ2-6; 7 bases match TRBD1. Germline assignment: CDR1 DFQATT and CDR2 SNEGSKA (reference sequence). V shed 3 bases, J shed 0 bases, and the junction held 5 bases outside the gene matches. This CDR3 spans 16 amino acids. The CDR3 loop is CSASDRVGSGANVLTF. The CDR3 DNA reads TGCAGTGCTAGTGACAGGGTCGGCTCTGGGGCCAACGTCCTGACTTTC.

The chain has TRBV30 and TRBJ2-2; D is ambiguous. The V gene's germline CDR1 is GTSNPN and CDR2 SVGIG (reference sequence). The CDR3 is 17 amino acids. V was cut by 5 bases and J by 7 bases, with 26 bases left in between. The CDR3: CAWRSFDLSVSDGELFF. CDR3 DNA sequence: TGTGCCTGGCGGTCCTTCGATCTATCCGTTTCAGACGGGGAGCTGTTTTTT.

The chain is built from TRBV11-2 and TRBJ1-2; 7 bases agree with TRBD1. The CDR3 runs to 14 residues. V was clipped by 5 bases and J by 3 bases; unmatched bases: 6. CDR1 and CDR2 from the germline V gene are SGHAT and FQNNGV. CDR3 in amino acids: CASSGAGGYYGYTF. The CDR3 DNA reads as TGTGCCAGCAGCGGAGCAGGGGGATACTATGGCTACACCTTC.

V and J are TRBV4-2 and TRBJ2-2; TRBD2 matches 9 bases. The V gene's germline CDR1 is LGHNA and CDR2 YNFKEQ. V trimming: 4 bases; J trimming: 6 bases; junction bases outside the gene matches: 15. This CDR3 region has 18 residues. This CDR3 reads CASSPLGGGGSKPGELFF. Here the CDR3 DNA reads TGTGCCAGCAGCCCCCTCGGCGGGGGGGGCAGCAAGCCCGGGGAGCTGTTTTTT.

The chain combines TRBV7-9 with TRBJ2-1, with a weak D call TRBD2 (5 bases). V was trimmed by 1 base and J by 5 bases, leaving 6 bases between them. Per germline, CDR1 SEHNR and CDR2 FQNEAQ (reference sequence). This CDR3 is built from 13 residues. CDR3 protein: CASSLVSDNEQFF. CDR3 bases: TGTGCCAGCAGCTTAGTTAGCGACAATGAGCAGTTCTTC.

The count of this clonotype is one. V is TRBV11-2 and J is TRBJ2-7; D gene uncertain. V was pared by 4 bases and J by 6 bases, with 7 bases between. The CDR3 has 11 amino acids. Germline V lookup: CDR1 SGHAT, CDR2 FQNNGV. CDR3 sequence reads: CASSYGLEQYF. CDR3 DNA sequence: TGTGCCAGCAGCTACGGCCTCGAGCAGTACTTC.

The CDR3 region has the DNA TGCAGCGTTGAGGAGGAAGCGGGGCAATTCGATACGCAGTATTTT. Its translation: CSVEEEAGQFDTQYF. The genes are TRBV29-1 and TRBJ2-3; 7 bases are a match to TRBD2. Trimming removed 3 bases from V and 6 bases from J; junction bases left unmatched: 12. This CDR3 comprises 15 residues. CDR1 is SQVTM and CDR2 is ANQGSEA in the germline V gene.

The V and J genes are TRBV3-1 and TRBJ2-7; 7 bases fit TRBD1. J was trimmed by 0 bases and V by 6 bases; bases with no gene match: 5. Looked up from germline, CDR1 is LGHDT and CDR2 is YNNKEL (reference sequence). The length of the CDR3 is 14 residues. As DNA, the CDR3 is TGTGCCAGCAGTCCGGACAGGATCTCCTACGAGCAGTACTTC. Translated: CASSPDRISYEQYF.

The chain has TRBV10-3 and TRBJ1-1, with TRBD1 as a possible D gene (6 bases). The germline V gene encodes CDR1 ENHRY and CDR2 SYGVKD. CDR3 size: 14 residues. Trimming removed 0 bases from V and 3 bases from J, with 8 bases in between. CDR3 sequence: CAISESQGYTEAFF. Here the CDR3 DNA reads TGTGCCATCAGTGAGTCCCAGGGGTACACTGAAGCTTTCTTT.

The chain recombines TRBV9 with TRBJ1-5, with 7 bases lining up with TRBD1. Germline CDR1 SGDLS, CDR2 YYNGEE. Trimming took 4 bases from V and 2 from J; bases not matched to a gene: 6. The CDR3 contains 15 residues. This chain's CDR3 is CASSSTGTGNQPQHF. Here the CDR3 DNA reads TGTGCCAGCAGCAGTACCGGGACAGGCAATCAGCCCCAGCATTTT.

This rearrangement joins TRBV5-6 to TRBJ2-5; D ambiguous. The CDR3 runs to 16 residues. Between the trimmed V and J ends, which lost 0 bases and 3 bases, there was a span of 15 bases. The germline V gene has CDR1 SGHDT and CDR2 YYEEEE. CDR3 nucleotide sequence: TGTGCCAGCAGCTTGGCTGGAGCCATAACTGAAGAGACCCAGTACTTC. Protein sequence: CASSLAGAITEETQYF.

V and J are TRBV28 and TRBJ2-5, with D unresolved. Looked up from germline, CDR1 is MDHEN and CDR2 is SYDVKM. Trimming cost V 3 bases and J 7 bases, with 6 bases left between them. This CDR3 has 11 amino acids. Here the CDR3 reads CASSFALTQYF. In nucleotides, the CDR3 is TGTGCCAGCAGTTTTGCGCTGACCCAGTACTTC.

CDR3 sequence: CSARDFQEGSPLHF. CDR3 in DNA: TGCAGTGCTAGAGATTTCCAGGAAGGTTCACCCCTCCACTTT. This rearrangement joins TRBV20-1 to TRBJ1-6; no definite D call. This CDR3 contains 14 residues. V gave up 0 bases and J gave up 9 bases, with 12 bases separating them. CDR1 and CDR2 (germline): DFQATT, SNEGSKA (reference sequence).

V and J are TRBV12-3 or TRBV12-4 and TRBJ1-2, with no clear D. Trimming cost V 8 bases and J 8 bases, with 18 bases left between them. This CDR3 is built from 13 residues. The CDR3 loop is CASHSGGLGGYTF. The CDR3 DNA reads TGTGCCAGCCACAGTGGAGGGTTGGGCGGCTACACCTTC.

The J gene is TRBJ1-1, the V gene TRBV7-8; no reliable D call. Germline V gene data show CDR1 as SGHVS and CDR2 as FQNEAQ. V was trimmed by 1 base and J by 7 bases, leaving 19 bases between them. This CDR3 is 16 amino acids long. CDR3 nucleotides: TGTGCCAGCAGCTTAGGTTTGGTGGAGGGATGGAATGAAGCTTTCTTT. Its translation: CASSLGLVEGWNEAFF.

The chain employs TRBV4-3 and TRBJ2-4; TRBD1 matches at 7 bases. CDR3 length equals 15 residues. Losses at the gene ends were 1 base for V and 7 bases for J; bases not matched to a gene: 7. Germline V gives CDR1 LGHNA, CDR2 YSLEER. The chain's CDR3 is CASSQVTGVANIQYF. The CDR3 nucleotides read TGCGCCAGCAGCCAAGTTACAGGGGTTGCCAACATTCAGTACTTC.

The chain links TRBV5-6 to TRBJ2-1, with TRBD2 identical over 10 bases. The CDR3 sequence is 15 residues long. The V segment lost 3 bases and the J segment 10 bases; nucleotides outside the gene matches: 10. Germline V gene sequence: CDR1 SGHDT, CDR2 YYEEEE. CDR3 loop: CASSSGTSGIYEQFF. The DNA for the CDR3 is TGTGCCAGCAGCTCGGGCACTAGCGGGATCTACGAGCAGTTCTTC.

The V call is TRBV9, the J call TRBJ2-5; tentative D call: TRBD2 (6 bases). There are 15 residues in the CDR3. Germline CDR1 is SGDLS and CDR2 is YYNGEE. Between the trimmed V and J ends, which lost 1 base and 7 bases, there was a span of 17 bases. The CDR3 bases are TGTGCCAGCAGCGTAAGTTGGGCGGGATCCGGGACCCAGTACTTC. Translated, it gives CASSVSWAGSGTQYF.

The chain joins TRBV28 to TRBJ2-3, with 7 bases identical to TRBD1. The J segment lost 2 bases and the V segment lost 3 bases, leaving 5 bases of the junction unmatched. The CDR3 extends over 15 amino acids. Germline V gene data show CDR1 as MDHEN and CDR2 as SYDVKM. Written as DNA, the CDR3 is TGTGCCAGCAGTTTGGGACAGATATTCACAGATACGCAGTATTTT. Its translation: CASSLGQIFTDTQYF.

The chain employs TRBV6-2 or TRBV6-3 and TRBJ2-7; D is possibly TRBD1 (6 bases). V was trimmed by 6 bases and J by 4 bases, leaving 22 bases between them. The CDR3 loop spans 16 amino acids. CDR1 is MNHEY, CDR2 SVGEGT, per germline. CDR3 nucleotides: TGTGCCAGCAGATCCCTAACAGGGAATCCCGCTTACGAGCAGTACTTC. This encodes CASRSLTGNPAYEQYF.

The genes are TRBV3-1 and TRBJ2-3; TRBD2 matches at 9 bases. Losses at the gene ends were 4 bases for V and 4 bases for J; bases not matched to a gene: 12. The CDR3 covers 17 residues. Germline CDR1 is LGHDT and CDR2 is YNNKEL (reference sequence). This chain's CDR3 is CASSPRIAGEGSDTQYF. DNA for the CDR3: TGTGCCAGCAGCCCTCGGATAGCGGGAGAAGGCTCAGATACGCAGTATTTT.

A single count supports this clonotype. The chain joins TRBV5-1 to TRBJ2-1, with TRBD2 matching 9 bases. Germline CDR1 reads SGHRS; CDR2 reads YFSETQ. Unmatched junction bases numbered 6, after V lost 2 bases and J lost 6 bases. The CDR3 is 15 residues long. The CDR3 sequence: CASSFGRGGPNEQFF. The CDR3 DNA is TGCGCCAGCAGCTTTGGGCGGGGGGGCCCCAATGAGCAGTTCTTC.